The T cell receptor (beta chain) under discussion was sequenced for a study of blood T cell repertoires in COVID-19. At the level of the study: There were acute and convalescent COVID-19 samples, and they came from the United States, Italy and Spain. T cells, B-cell-depleted T cells, or PBMCs provided the cDNA or gDNA that served as material.

The J segment lost 5 bases and the V segment lost 4 bases, leaving 3 bases of the junction unmatched. This CDR3 is 13 amino acids long. Per germline, CDR1 SGHRS and CDR2 YFSETQ. In the original processing: Reference gene primers were amplified, and this amplification served to estimate nucleated cell counts. Measured with immunoSEQ multiplex PCR; TCRdb has only the in-frame clones, and not every one. V, J and clone size are taken as reported in that table, and D and trimming were inferred from the DNA itself. The table lists around 140,000 clones, roughly four fifths of them singletons. This sequence originates from a human donor with acute or convalescent COVID-19. The donor label of this sample is uncertain. The V call is TRBV5-1, the J call TRBJ2-1, with 7 bases matching TRBD1. The sample comprised peripheral blood. The CDR3, as DNA: TGCGCCAGCAGCCTGGACAGGAACAATGAGCAGTTCTTC. This gives the protein CASSLDRNNEQFF.